This TCR beta chain was obtained from a study of blood T cell repertoires in COVID-19. As for the study in general: Sources were T cells, B-cell-depleted T cells, or PBMCs; the material itself was cDNA or gDNA.

Allocation to cohorts depended on clinical history reported by the participants. Profiling relied on immunoSEQ multiplex PCR, and the TCRdb table lists in-frame clones only, not all of them. In the table there are about 280,000 clones, over 75% of which are singletons. CDR1 and CDR2 from the germline V gene are MNHEY and SVGEGT. Deletions cut 2 bases from V and 6 bases from J, with 12 bases between. There are 14 residues in the CDR3. V usage is TRBV6-2 or TRBV6-3 and J usage is TRBJ2-3; D possibly corresponds to TRBD2 (5 bases). The receptor's source is a woman aged 25 to 39 who had recovered from COVID-19. The sequencing sample was made of PBMCs or T cells enriched from blood (not recorded which). CDR3 residues: CASSYIRGADTQYF. Written as DNA, the CDR3 is TGTGCCAGCAGTTACATCCGGGGAGCTGATACGCAGTATTTT.